The 21 T cell receptor beta chains given below trace back to one sample, sequenced in a study of T cells in Graves' hyperthyroidism and ophthalmopathy. RNA transcripts yielded amplified TCR beta CDR3 regions. With the HTBI primer set, the TCR CDR3 went through a first round of RT-PCR. TCRdb passed the multiplex PCR reads through MiXCR, listing each CDR3 protein once. The data contain approximately 420,000 distinct CDR3 sequences, roughly 15% of them singletons. The source material was blood. The receptors come from a woman aged 18-29 years with Graves' hyperthyroidism.

This sequence joins TRBV5-1 and TRBJ2-2; a possible D gene is TRBD2 (5 bases). Looked up from germline, CDR1 is SGHRS and CDR2 is YFSETQ. V lost 2 bases, J lost 3 bases, and 14 bases lay in between. This CDR3 comprises 16 residues. CDR3 sequence reads: CASSFTRRTDTGELFF. For the CDR3, the DNA is TGCGCCAGCAGCTTTACTAGAAGGACCGACACCGGGGAGCTGTTTTTT.

There are a few counts of this clonotype. The chain is built from TRBV7-2 and TRBJ2-7, with TRBD1 matching 11 bases. Unmatched junction bases numbered 15, after V lost 5 bases and J lost 9 bases. The CDR3 is 16 residues long. Germline CDR1 is SGHTA and CDR2 is FQGNSA. In DNA, the CDR3 is TGTGCCAGCAGCCCCCGGGGAGGGACAGGGGGGTATGTGCAGTACTTC. Translated: CASSPRGGTGGYVQYF.

The J gene is TRBJ2-1, the V gene TRBV5-1; 9 bases are a match to TRBD2. The V segment lost 1 base and the J segment 6 bases; nucleotides outside the gene matches: 8. This CDR3 contains 16 residues. Germline V gene lookup returns CDR1 SGHRS and CDR2 YFSETQ. CDR3 residues: CASSLLGTSRGNEQFF. The CDR3 DNA reads as TGCGCCAGCAGCTTGCTCGGGACTAGCAGGGGCAATGAGCAGTTCTTC.

This clonotype was counted at least ten times. The V and J genes are TRBV24-1 and TRBJ2-1, with 12 positions matching TRBD2. V gave up 5 bases and J gave up 7 bases; unmatched junction bases: 2. CDR1 and CDR2 from the germline V gene are KGHDR and SFDVKD. The CDR3 is 14 residues long. CDR3: CATSGLAGDNEQFF. The CDR3 bases are TGTGCCACCAGTGGACTAGCGGGGGATAATGAGCAGTTCTTC.

This clonotype has ten or more counts. Sequence at one end of the junction differs from germline and may be a read error. The chain has TRBV24-1 and TRBJ1-4; D gene unclear. The CDR3 consists of 14 residues. Germline V lookup: CDR1 KGHDR, CDR2 SFDVKD. CDR3 amino acids: CATNSEVPKEKLFF. The CDR3 bases are TGTGCCACCAACTCTGAAGTCCCTAAGGAAAAACTGTTTTTT.

This clonotype was detected ten times or more. V is TRBV5-5 and J is TRBJ2-7; 12 bases agree with TRBD2. V lost 5 bases and J lost 5; bases outside the gene matches: 11. The CDR3 contains 16 residues. Germline loops: CDR1 SGHKS, CDR2 YYEKEE (reference sequence). CDR3 region: CASRLLAGGNKNEQYF. The CDR3 DNA follows: TGTGCCAGCAGGCTACTAGCGGGAGGAAATAAGAACGAGCAGTACTTC.

This chain links TRBV30 with TRBJ2-1; D might be TRBD2 (6 bases). Looked up from germline, CDR1 is GTSNPN and CDR2 is SVGIG (reference sequence). V lost 5 bases and J 12 bases, leaving 23 bases between the germline ends. The CDR3 is 14 residues long. CDR3: CAWVGAEGIGGQFF. The CDR3 DNA reads as TGTGCCTGGGTGGGAGCCGAGGGCATCGGGGGGCAGTTCTTC.

The table lists this clonotype with a few counts. The genes are TRBV4-1 and TRBJ2-4; no firm D call. Trimming shortened V by 0 bases and J by 0 bases, and 9 bases separated the two germline ends. The germline V gene has CDR1 MGHRA and CDR2 YSYEKL. The CDR3 runs to 16 residues. CDR3 sequence reads: CASSQDRSLAKNIQYF. CDR3 nucleotide sequence: TGCGCCAGCAGCCAAGATCGATCGCTAGCCAAAAACATTCAGTACTTC.

On this clonotype: This sequence may be a read error, since a much larger clone differs from it by one base. The chain has TRBV5-1 and TRBJ2-1; D gene unclear. CDR3 size: 14 residues. Looked up from germline, CDR1 is SGHRS and CDR2 is YFSETQ. V lost 4 bases to trimming and J lost 3 bases, with 11 bases between them. The CDR3 nucleotides are TGCGCCAGCAGCACTGACAAGGTCTACAATGAGCAGTTCTTC. Translated, it gives CASSTDKVYNEQFF. Drawing the rest from reference TRBV5-1 and TRBJ2-1, the complete variable domain is KAGVTQTPRYLIKTRGQQVTLSCSPISGHRSVSWYQQTPGQGLQFLFEYFSETQRNKGNFPGRFSGRQFSNSRSEMNVSTLELGDSALYLCASSTDKVYNEQFFGPGTRLTVL.

This clonotype was recorded many times. The J gene is TRBJ2-7, the V gene TRBV2; D is unresolved. The germline gives CDR1 SNHLY, CDR2 FYNNEI. The CDR3 has 13 residues. The V end was cut by 6 bases, the J end by 7 bases, with 16 bases between. In DNA, the CDR3 is TGTGCCAGCAGGGAATCAGAGGTGAGGGAGCAGTACTTC. This gives the protein CASRESEVREQYF.

This clonotype showed up just a few times. The rearrangement links TRBV29-1 to TRBJ2-2; 9 bases are shared with TRBD1. This CDR3 contains 16 residues. V gave up 6 bases and J gave up 5 bases; unmatched junction bases: 13. Germline loops: CDR1 SQVTM, CDR2 ANQGSEA. The CDR3 loop reads CSVDPAGQGLTGELFF. For the CDR3, the DNA is TGCAGCGTGGACCCGGCCGGACAGGGGTTAACCGGGGAGCTGTTTTTT.

This clonotype was seen a few times. V and J are TRBV11-2 and TRBJ2-1; 7 nucleotides line up with TRBD2. CDR3 length: 19 amino acids. CDR1 and CDR2 (germline): SGHAT, FQNNGV. V was clipped by 6 bases and J by 2 bases; unmatched bases: 19. This CDR3 is CASSPGGRLRGSPYNEQFF. The CDR3 coding sequence is TGTGCCAGCAGTCCCGGGGGTCGATTACGCGGGAGTCCCTACAATGAGCAGTTCTTC.

This clonotype was found many times. The chain is built from TRBV30 and TRBJ2-4; 7 bases agree with TRBD2. This CDR3 spans 15 amino acids. Germline V gene data show CDR1 as GTSNPN and CDR2 as SVGIG (reference sequence). Losses at the gene ends were 1 base for V and 1 base for J; bases not matched to a gene: 4. DNA for the CDR3: TGTGCCTGGAGTGCAGATAGCGGGGCCAAAAACATTCAGTACTTC. Protein product: CAWSADSGAKNIQYF. The full variable domain, with the rest looked up from reference TRBV30 and TRBJ2-4, is SQTIHQWPATLVQPVGSPLSLECTVEGTSNPNLYWYRQAAGRGLQLLFYSVGIGQISSEVPQNLSASRPQDRQFILSSKKLLLSDSGFYLCAWSADSGAKNIQYFGAGTRLSVL.

The V and J genes are TRBV6-1 and TRBJ1-1; no clear D gene. Trimming removed 5 bases at V and 0 bases at J, with 19 bases between. This CDR3 comprises 17 residues. From germline, CDR1 is MNHNS and CDR2 SASEGT. The CDR3 bases are TGTGCCAGCAGTAGACGTCAAGGGCGGATGATGAACACTGAAGCTTTCTTT. It is translated as CASSRRQGRMMNTEAFF.

The sample holds many counts of this clonotype. The chain links TRBV5-1 to TRBJ2-1, with D unresolved. This CDR3 is built from 17 residues. Trimming shortened V by 4 bases and J by 0 bases, and 17 bases separated the two germline ends. Germline V gene data show CDR1 as SGHRS and CDR2 as YFSETQ. The CDR3 loop reads CASSPEIGGASYNEQFF. The CDR3 DNA sequence: TGCGCCAGCAGCCCCGAAATAGGCGGTGCCTCCTACAATGAGCAGTTCTTC.

Many counts were recorded for this clonotype. The rearrangement uses TRBV28 and TRBJ2-7; the match to TRBD2 covers 8 bases. This CDR3 has 13 amino acids. J was trimmed by 4 bases and V by 8 bases; bases with no gene match: 7. Germline V gives CDR1 MDHEN, CDR2 SYDVKM. The CDR3 DNA is TGTGCCAGCCTGAGCGGGAGTGAATACGAGCAGTACTTC. Its translation: CASLSGSEYEQYF. Together with reference TRBV28 and TRBJ2-7, the CDR3 gives the full variable domain: DVKVTQSSRYLVKRTGEKVFLECVQDMDHENMFWYRQDPGLGLRLIYFSYDVKMKEKGDIPEGYSVSREKKERFSLILESASTNQTSMYLCASLSGSEYEQYFGPGTRLTVT.

This clonotype showed up many times. This sequence joins TRBV3-1 and TRBJ2-2, with a weak D call TRBD1 (6 bases). Germline V gene data show CDR1 as LGHDT and CDR2 as YNNKEL (reference sequence). V was cut by 3 bases and J by 0 bases, with 8 bases left in between. The length of the CDR3 is 15 residues. Written as DNA, the CDR3 is TGTGCCAGCAGCCAGGACAGTTCGAACACCGGGGAGCTGTTTTTT. The encoded protein is CASSQDSSNTGELFF.

This clonotype was seen a handful of times. The chain employs TRBV11-3 and TRBJ2-7; 8 nucleotides agree with TRBD1. Germline CDR1 SGHNT, CDR2 YENEEA. V shed 2 bases and J 7 bases; nucleotides not matched to a gene: 7. The CDR3 has 14 residues. The CDR3, as DNA: TGTGCCAGCAGCTTAAACTCGGACAGGGAGGAGCAGTACTTC. Encoded protein: CASSLNSDREEQYF.

As to this clonotype: Being one base from a much bigger clone, this may be a read error. V usage is TRBV20-1 and J usage is TRBJ2-3; 16 bases agree with TRBD2. The CDR3 covers 16 residues. The V and J ends lost 0 bases and 8 bases, in that order; junction bases with no gene match: 5. Germline V gives CDR1 DFQATT, CDR2 SNEGSKA (reference sequence). The CDR3 bases are TGCAGTGCTAGAGAGGGGGGACTAGCGGGAGGGGCTACGCAGTATTTT. Protein product: CSAREGGLAGGATQYF.

This clonotype appeared many times. This sequence joins TRBV28 and TRBJ2-7; the D is unclear. The V gene lost 4 bases and the J gene lost 8 bases, with 21 bases spanning the gap. Looked up from germline, CDR1 is MDHEN and CDR2 is SYDVKM. The CDR3 is 15 residues long. The CDR3 sequence is CASSSPGTLSMKQYF. Written as DNA, the CDR3 is TGTGCCAGCAGTTCTCCCGGCACACTGTCTATGAAGCAGTACTTC. The variable domain in full, completed from reference TRBV28 and TRBJ2-7, reads DVKVTQSSRYLVKRTGEKVFLECVQDMDHENMFWYRQDPGLGLRLIYFSYDVKMKEKGDIPEGYSVSREKKERFSLILESASTNQTSMYLCASSSPGTLSMKQYFGPGTRLTVT.

As to this clonotype: This sequence may be a read error, since a much larger clone differs from it by one base. The V and J genes are TRBV20-1 and TRBJ2-1; 11 positions match TRBD2. The germline V gene encodes CDR1 DFQATT and CDR2 SNEGSKA (reference sequence). The CDR3 loop spans 15 amino acids. This CDR3 reads CNASELAGAYNEQFF. The CDR3 bases are TGCAATGCTAGTGAACTAGCGGGAGCTTACAATGAGCAGTTCTTC.